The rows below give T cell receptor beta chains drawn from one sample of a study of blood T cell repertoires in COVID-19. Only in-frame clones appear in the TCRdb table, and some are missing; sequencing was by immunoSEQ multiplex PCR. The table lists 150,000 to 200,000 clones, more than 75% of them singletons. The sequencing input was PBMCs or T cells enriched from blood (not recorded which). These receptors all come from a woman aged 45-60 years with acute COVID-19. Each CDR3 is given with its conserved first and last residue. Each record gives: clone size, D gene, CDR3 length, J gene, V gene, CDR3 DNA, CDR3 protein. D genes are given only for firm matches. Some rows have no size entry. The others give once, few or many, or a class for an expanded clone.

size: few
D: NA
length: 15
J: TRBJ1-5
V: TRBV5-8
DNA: TGTGCCAGCAGCTTGGTTGGTAGCAGAAATCAGCCCCAGCATTTT
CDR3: CASSLVGSRNQPQHF

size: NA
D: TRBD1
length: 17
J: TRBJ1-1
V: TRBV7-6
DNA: TGTGCCAGCAGCTTAGCTGAATTAACAGGGGCGGGCACTGAAGCTTTCTTT
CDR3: CASSLAELTGAGTEAFF

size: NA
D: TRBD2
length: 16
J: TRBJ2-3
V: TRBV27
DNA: TGTGCCAGCAGTTTCGCCGGGGGGGCCGGGTTAGATACGCAGTATTTT
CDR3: CASSFAGGAGLDTQYF

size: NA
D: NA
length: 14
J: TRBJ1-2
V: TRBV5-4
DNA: TGTGCCAGCAGCTTGAAGGGAGTAATAGGTGGCTACACCTTC
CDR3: CASSLKGVIGGYTF

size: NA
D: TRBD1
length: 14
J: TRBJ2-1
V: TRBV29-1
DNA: TGCAGCGTTGAACTGAAAAACACAGGGGGTGAGCAGTTCTTC
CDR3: CSVELKNTGGEQFF

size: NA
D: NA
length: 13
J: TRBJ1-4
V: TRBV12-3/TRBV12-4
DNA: TGTGCCAGCAGGGACAGCACTAATGAAAAACTGTTTTTT
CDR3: CASRDSTNEKLFF

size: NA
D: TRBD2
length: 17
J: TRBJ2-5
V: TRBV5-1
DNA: TGCGCCAGCAGCTTTGGGCTAGCGGGGGTAAATCAAGAGACCCAGTACTTC
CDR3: CASSFGLAGVNQETQYF

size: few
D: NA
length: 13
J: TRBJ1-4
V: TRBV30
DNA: TGTGCCTGGAAGGGGGGGTTGGGTGAAAAACTGTTTTTT
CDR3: CAWKGGLGEKLFF

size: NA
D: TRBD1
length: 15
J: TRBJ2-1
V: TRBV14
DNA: TGTGCCAGCAGCTTATACCGGGACAGATACAATGAGCAGTTCTTC
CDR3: CASSLYRDRYNEQFF

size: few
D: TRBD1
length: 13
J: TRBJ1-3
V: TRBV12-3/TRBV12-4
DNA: TGTGCCAGCAGTTTGACAGGGGGAGAGACCATATATTTT
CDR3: CASSLTGGETIYF

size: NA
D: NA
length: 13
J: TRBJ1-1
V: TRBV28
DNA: TGTGCCAGCCTGCCAGGGACAACCACTGAAGCTTTCTTT
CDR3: CASLPGTTTEAFF

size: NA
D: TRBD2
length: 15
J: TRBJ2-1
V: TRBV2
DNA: TGTGCCAGCAGACTAGCGGGGGGCCTTTGGGATGAGCAGTTCTTC
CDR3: CASRLAGGLWDEQFF

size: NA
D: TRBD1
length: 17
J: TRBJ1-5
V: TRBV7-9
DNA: TGTGCCAGCAGCATCTTCCGGACAGGTTCTGCCGTTCAGCCCCAGCATTTT
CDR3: CASSIFRTGSAVQPQHF

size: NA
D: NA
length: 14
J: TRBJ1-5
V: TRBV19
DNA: TGTGCCAGTAGTCCTTGGACAGCCGGCCAGCCCCAGCATTTT
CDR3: CASSPWTAGQPQHF

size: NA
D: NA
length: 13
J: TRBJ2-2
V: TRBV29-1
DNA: TGCAGCGGAGGGCAGACGAACACCGGGGAGCTGTTTTTT
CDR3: CSGGQTNTGELFF

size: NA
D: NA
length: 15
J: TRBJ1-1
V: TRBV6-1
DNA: TGTGCCAGCAGTGAAGACATCGGCGGGGGGGCTGAAGCTTTCTTT
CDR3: CASSEDIGGGAEAFF

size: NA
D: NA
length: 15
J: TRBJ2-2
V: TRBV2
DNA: TGTGCCAGCAGTGAGACGTCAGGGTCCTCCGGGGAGCTGTTTTTT
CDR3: CASSETSGSSGELFF

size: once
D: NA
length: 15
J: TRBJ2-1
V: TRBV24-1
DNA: TGTGCCACCAGTGACACCCTTTTGGGGGCTAATGAGCAGTTCTTC
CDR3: CATSDTLLGANEQFF

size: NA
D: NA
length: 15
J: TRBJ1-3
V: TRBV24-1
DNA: TGTGCCACCAGTGATGACACTAGCTCTGGAAACACCATATATTTT
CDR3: CATSDDTSSGNTIYF

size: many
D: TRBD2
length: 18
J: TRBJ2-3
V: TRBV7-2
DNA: TGTGCCAGCAGCACCCGGGGACTAGCGGGGGGGCCACAAGATACGCAGTATTTT
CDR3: CASSTRGLAGGPQDTQYF

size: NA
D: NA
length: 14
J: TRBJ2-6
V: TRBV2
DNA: TGTGCCAGCAGTAGGGGCACTGGGGCCAACGTCCTGACTTTC
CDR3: CASSRGTGANVLTF

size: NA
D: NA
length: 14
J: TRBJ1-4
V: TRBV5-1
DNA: TGCGCCAGCAGCTTTACCGGGAAGAATGAAAAACTGTTTTTT
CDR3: CASSFTGKNEKLFF

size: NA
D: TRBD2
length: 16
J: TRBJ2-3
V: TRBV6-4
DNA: TGTGCCAGCAGTGACTCGAGCGGGGGGGGAACAGATACGCAGTATTTT
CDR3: CASSDSSGGGTDTQYF

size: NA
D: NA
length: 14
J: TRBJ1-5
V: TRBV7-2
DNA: TGTGCCAGCAGCTTAGGAACAAGCAATCAGCCCCAGCATTTT
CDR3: CASSLGTSNQPQHF

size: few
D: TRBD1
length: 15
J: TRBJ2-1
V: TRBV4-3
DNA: TGCGCCAGCAGCCAGGACGACAGGGCAGTTAATGAGCAGTTCTTC
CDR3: CASSQDDRAVNEQFF

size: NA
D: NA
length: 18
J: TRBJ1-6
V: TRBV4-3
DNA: TGCGCCAGCAGCCAAGGGAGTATGACGGCACGGGATAATTCACCCCTCCACTTT
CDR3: CASSQGSMTARDNSPLHF

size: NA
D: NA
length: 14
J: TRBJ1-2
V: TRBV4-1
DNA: TGCGCCAGCAGCCGGTCACAGGATAGACATGGCTACACCTTC
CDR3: CASSRSQDRHGYTF

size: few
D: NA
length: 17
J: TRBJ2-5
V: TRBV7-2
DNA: TGTGCCAGCAGCTTAAAAGTGGTAGCGGCCACCCAAGAGACCCAGTACTTC
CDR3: CASSLKVVAATQETQYF

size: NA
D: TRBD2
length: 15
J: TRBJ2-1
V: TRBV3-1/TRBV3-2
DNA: TGTGCCAGCAGCCAGGGACTAGCGGGGGCCAATGAGCAGTTCTTC
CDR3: CASSQGLAGANEQFF

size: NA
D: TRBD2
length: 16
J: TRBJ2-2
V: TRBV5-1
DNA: TGCGCCAGCAGCTCCGGAACTAGCGGGGGCCGTTCGGAGCTGTTTTTT
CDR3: CASSSGTSGGRSELFF

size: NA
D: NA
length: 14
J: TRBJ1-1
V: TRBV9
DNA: TGTGCCAGCAGCGCGCCGGGACTGGACACTGAAGCTTTCTTT
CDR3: CASSAPGLDTEAFF

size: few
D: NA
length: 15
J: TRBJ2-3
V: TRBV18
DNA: TGTGCCAGCTCAACGACTAGTGCTGGCACAGATACGCAGTATTTT
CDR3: CASSTTSAGTDTQYF

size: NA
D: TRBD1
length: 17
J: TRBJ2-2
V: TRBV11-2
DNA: TGTGCCAGCAGCTTGGGCAGGGGGACCTCGAACACCGGGGAGCTGTTTTTT
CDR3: CASSLGRGTSNTGELFF

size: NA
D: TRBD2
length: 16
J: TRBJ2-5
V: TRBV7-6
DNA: TGTGCCAGCAGCCGCCGGATCGGCGGGGGCCAAGAGACCCAGTACTTC
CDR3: CASSRRIGGGQETQYF

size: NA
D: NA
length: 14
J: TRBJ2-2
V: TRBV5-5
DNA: TGTGCCAGCAGCTCCCCTGGGAGTACCGGGGAGCTGTTTTTT
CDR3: CASSSPGSTGELFF

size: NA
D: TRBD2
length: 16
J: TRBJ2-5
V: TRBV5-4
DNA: TGTGCCAGCAGCTTGGGGACTAGCGGGGGACAAGAGACCCAGTACTTC
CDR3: CASSLGTSGGQETQYF

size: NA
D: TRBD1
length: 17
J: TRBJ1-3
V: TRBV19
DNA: TGTGCCACTACGGACAGGGGGCCCTCCAGCTCTGGAAACACCATATATTTT
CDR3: CATTDRGPSSSGNTIYF

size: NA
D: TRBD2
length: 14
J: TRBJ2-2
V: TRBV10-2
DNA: TGCGCCAGCAGGAGGGACTATACAACCGGGGAGCTGTTTTTT
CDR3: CASRRDYTTGELFF

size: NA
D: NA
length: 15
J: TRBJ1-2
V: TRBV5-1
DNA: TGCGCCAGCAGCTCCCTTGGTTTCGGGTCTGATGGCTACACCTTC
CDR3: CASSSLGFGSDGYTF

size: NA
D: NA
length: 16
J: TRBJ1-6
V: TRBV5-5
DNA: TGTGCCAGCAGCTTGACAGGTCGGCTTATGGATTCACCCCTCCACTTT
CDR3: CASSLTGRLMDSPLHF

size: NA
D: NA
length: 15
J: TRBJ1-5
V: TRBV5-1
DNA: TGCGCCAGCAGCCCTGACGGAGCCGGCAATCAGCCCCAGCATTTT
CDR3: CASSPDGAGNQPQHF

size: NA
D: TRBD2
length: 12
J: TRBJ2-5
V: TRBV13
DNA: TGTGCCACCCGGGGGGACCAAGAGACCCAGTACTTC
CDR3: CATRGDQETQYF

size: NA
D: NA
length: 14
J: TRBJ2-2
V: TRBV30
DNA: TGTGCCTGGAGTGTGAGCCACAGGGACGGGGAGCTGTTTTTT
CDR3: CAWSVSHRDGELFF

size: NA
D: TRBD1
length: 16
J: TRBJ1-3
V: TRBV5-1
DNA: TGCGCCAGCAGCTCGTTACAGGGGACTTCTGGAAACACCATATATTTT
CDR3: CASSSLQGTSGNTIYF

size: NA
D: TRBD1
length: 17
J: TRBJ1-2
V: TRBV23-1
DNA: TGCGCCAGCAGACCTCCGGGACAGGGGGTCCCAGTCGATGGCTACACCTTC
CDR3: CASRPPGQGVPVDGYTF

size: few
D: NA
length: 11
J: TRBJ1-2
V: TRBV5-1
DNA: TGCGCCAGCAGCACGCAGGATGGCTACACCTTC
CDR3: CASSTQDGYTF

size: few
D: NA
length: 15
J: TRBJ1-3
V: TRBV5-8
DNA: TGTGCCAGCAGCTTGGCCATGGGAGCTGGAAACACCATATATTTT
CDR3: CASSLAMGAGNTIYF

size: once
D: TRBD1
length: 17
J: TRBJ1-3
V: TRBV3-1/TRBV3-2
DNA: TGTGCCAGCAGCCCTGAGGGGGCCCTTTTGTCTGGAAACACCATATATTTT
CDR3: CASSPEGALLSGNTIYF

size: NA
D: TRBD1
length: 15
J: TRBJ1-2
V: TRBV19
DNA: TGTGCCAGTAGTACGTCGGGGACAGGGGATTATGGCTACACCTTC
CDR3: CASSTSGTGDYGYTF

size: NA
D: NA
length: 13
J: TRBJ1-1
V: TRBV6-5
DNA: TGTGCCAGCAGTTACCCCCCCCGGGGAGAAGCTTTCTTT
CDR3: CASSYPPRGEAFF

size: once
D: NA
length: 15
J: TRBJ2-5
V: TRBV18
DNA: TGTGCCAGCTCACCTGAAGGGGGGGCGAAAGAGACCCAGTACTTC
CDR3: CASSPEGGAKETQYF

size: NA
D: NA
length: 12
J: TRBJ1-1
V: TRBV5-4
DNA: TGTGCCAGCTCCAGGGGAGACACTGAAGCTTTCTTT
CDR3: CASSRGDTEAFF

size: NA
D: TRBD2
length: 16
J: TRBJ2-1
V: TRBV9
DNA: TGTGCCAGCAGCGCCGTCCTAGCGGGGGGCACGAATGAGCAGTTCTTC
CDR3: CASSAVLAGGTNEQFF

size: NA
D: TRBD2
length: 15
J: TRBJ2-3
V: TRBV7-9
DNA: TGTGCCAGCAGCTTTGCTAGCGGGGGGGCTGATACGCAGTATTTT
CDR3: CASSFASGGADTQYF

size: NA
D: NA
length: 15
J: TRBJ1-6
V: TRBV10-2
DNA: TGCGCCAGCAGTGTCAGGGTGGGATCAAATTCACCCCTCCACTTT
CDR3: CASSVRVGSNSPLHF

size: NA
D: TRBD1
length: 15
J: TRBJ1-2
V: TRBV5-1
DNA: TGCGCCAGCAGCCCCGCCGACAGGGGTAACTATGGCTACACCTTC
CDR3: CASSPADRGNYGYTF

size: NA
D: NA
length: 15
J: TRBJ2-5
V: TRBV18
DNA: TGTGCCAGCTCTCCGAACCTTGACAGGCCAGAGACCCAGTACTTC
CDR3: CASSPNLDRPETQYF